The 4 T cell receptor beta chains presented below share a single source sample, sequenced in a study of human T cells and chemical hapten exposure. TCRdb re-derived calls from the RACE reads in MiXCR, one entry per CDR3 protein. In the table there are about 380,000 distinct CDR3 sequences, just under 6.5% of which are singletons. The time point: patch test 2, 6 weeks after DPC sensitization. Documented treatment: therapeutic diphenylcyclopropenone sensitization with weekly scalp DPC. This specimen consisted of whole blood, obtained in connection with sensitization to the hapten diphenylcyclopropenone (DPC). The receptors originated from a woman under 30 with alopecia areata. Some clones in this sample may be carry-over from other donors' samples.

This clonotype has only a few counts. The rearrangement uses TRBV7-3 and TRBJ2-7; D gene uncertain. The germline V gene has CDR1 SGHTA and CDR2 FQGTGA. V lost 5 bases and J lost 6, with 20 bases in between. CDR3 length: 15 residues. CDR3 protein: CASSLKFHMSGEQYF. CDR3 nucleotide sequence: TGTGCCAGCAGCCTGAAGTTTCACATGTCGGGCGAGCAGTACTTC.

The V gene is TRBV2, the J gene TRBJ1-5; D is unclear. The length of the CDR3 is 14 residues. Trimming took 8 bases from V and 0 from J, leaving 11 bases between them. Germline assignment: CDR1 SNHLY and CDR2 FYNNEI. Here the CDR3 DNA reads TGTGCCAGCGCGGGGTTTTATAGCAATCAGCCCCAGCATTTT. This codes for CASAGFYSNQPQHF.

This clonotype was detected ten times or more. The chain couples TRBV28 to TRBJ1-5; possible D gene TRBD1, 5 bases. The CDR3 contains 15 residues. The V and J ends lost 2 bases and 3 bases respectively, with 11 bases between them. Germline loops: CDR1 MDHEN, CDR2 SYDVKM. In DNA form, the CDR3 reads TGTGCCAGCAGTTTACCCGCGGGGACCAATCAGCCCCAGCATTTT. Protein product: CASSLPAGTNQPQHF.

This clonotype has a handful of counts. J is TRBJ2-7 and V is TRBV20-1; 7 bases align to TRBD2. Trimming took 1 base from V and 3 from J; bases not matched to a gene: 3. The germline V gene has CDR1 DFQATT and CDR2 SNEGSKA (reference sequence). This CDR3 has 13 residues. CDR3 residues: CSARGEGGYEQYF. As DNA, the CDR3 is TGCAGTGCTAGAGGGGAGGGCGGCTACGAGCAGTACTTC.